This T cell receptor (beta chain) emerged from a study of T cells in Graves' hyperthyroidism and ophthalmopathy. Uncontrolled infection, other autoimmune disease, pregnancy or lactation led to exclusion. Diagnosing involved the use of clinical symptoms, serum thyroxine and TRAb, thyroid ultrasound and orbital computed tomography. Authors of the study amplified TCR beta CDR3 regions from RNA transcripts. TCR CDR3 regions were first amplified by RT-PCR with HTBI primers. TCRdb re-derived calls from the multiplex PCR reads in MiXCR, one entry per CDR3 protein. Altogether about 250,000 distinct CDR3 sequences are present, roughly 22% being singletons, with the ten largest covering under 40%. CDR3 length: 15 amino acids. The V and J ends lost 5 bases and 6 bases respectively, with 20 bases between them.

The clonotype comes from a woman in her thirties or forties with Graves' ophthalmopathy. The chain joins TRBV12-3 or TRBV12-4 to TRBJ2-7, with D perhaps matching TRBD1 (5 bases). Sample: blood. The CDR3 DNA reads as TGTGCCAGCAGTGACGCGGCCAGGGCCCTCACCGAGCAGTACTTC. Amino acid sequence: CASSDAARALTEQYF.